The 29 T cell receptor beta chains below all came from one sample that was sequenced in a study of blood T cell repertoires in COVID-19. Using immunoSEQ multiplex PCR, the repertoire was profiled, and TCRdb retains in-frame clones only, with some absent. The sample yields under 300,000 clones, roughly nine tenths seen once. Sequenced input: peripheral blood. These receptors all come from a woman under 40 with COVID-19, enrolled during active disease.

The genes are TRBV27 and TRBJ1-2, with 9 bases matching TRBD1. Germline CDR1 and CDR2: MNHEY and SMNVEV (reference sequence). CDR3 length: 15 residues. V lost 6 bases and J lost 8; bases outside the gene matches: 13. The CDR3 loop is CASRSITGGARGYTF. The DNA for the CDR3 is TGTGCCAGCAGATCAATCACAGGGGGCGCGCGAGGCTACACCTTC.

CDR3 nucleotides: TGTGCCAGCAGCTCCCTGACTAGCGGGGGGGGAGAGACCCAGTACTTC. Protein product: CASSSLTSGGGETQYF. This sequence joins TRBV3-1 (or the pseudogene TRBV3-2) and TRBJ2-5, with 14 positions matching TRBD2. Per the germline V gene, CDR1 is LGHDT and CDR2 is YNNKEL (reference sequence). This CDR3 is 16 amino acids long. J lost 4 bases, V lost 5 bases, and 6 bases had no gene match.

The V call is TRBV6-5, the J call TRBJ1-2; 10 bases line up with TRBD1. The germline gives CDR1 MNHEY, CDR2 SVGAGI. The CDR3 covers 15 residues. With 4 bases clipped from V and 3 bases from J, the junction kept 5 bases outside the gene matches. DNA for the CDR3: TGTGCCAGCAGTTCCCGGACAGGGGGATACTATGGCTACACCTTC. Amino acids: CASSSRTGGYYGYTF.

CDR3 DNA sequence: TGTGCCAGCAGCGAGGGACTGGGTGACACAGATACGCAGTATTTT. This translates into CASSEGLGDTDTQYF. The chain couples TRBV9 to TRBJ2-3; D is possibly TRBD2 (6 bases). There are 15 residues in the CDR3. Germline-derived CDR1 and CDR2 are SGDLS and YYNGEE. With 3 bases removed from V and 2 bases from J, the gap between germline ends came to 13 bases.

V gene TRBV6-5 combines with J gene TRBJ1-1; 7 bases agree with TRBD1. CDR3 length: 15 residues. Germline V gene data show CDR1 as MNHEY and CDR2 as SVGAGI. Trimming removed 2 bases from V and 1 base from J; junction bases left unmatched: 4. This chain's CDR3 is CASSYEGAGNTEAFF. CDR3 sequence (DNA): TGTGCCAGCAGTTACGAGGGGGCAGGGAACACTGAAGCTTTCTTT.

The V call is TRBV4-1, the J call TRBJ2-2, with 10 bases fitting TRBD1. V lost 1 base to trimming and J lost 6 bases; unmatched junction nucleotides: 8. This CDR3 is 17 amino acids long. The germline CDR1 and CDR2 sequences are MGHRA and YSYEKL. CDR3 loop: CASSQVGTGVLAGELFF. The CDR3, as DNA: TGCGCCAGCAGCCAAGTCGGGACAGGGGTTTTGGCCGGGGAGCTGTTTTTT.

The rearrangement links TRBV28 to TRBJ1-1, with 9 nucleotides matching TRBD1. Germline assignment: CDR1 MDHEN and CDR2 SYDVKM. The CDR3 has 15 amino acids. Trimming took 7 bases from V and 4 from J; bases not matched to a gene: 10. The CDR3 nucleotides are TGTGCCAGCATCCCTCGGGGGACAGGGCCCACTGAAGCTTTCTTT. Translating gives CASIPRGTGPTEAFF.

CDR3 residues: CASSLDLNTIYF. DNA of the CDR3: TGTGCCAGCAGCTTGGATCTTAACACCATATATTTT. The chain links TRBV5-4 to TRBJ1-3; D gene uncertain. Deletions cut 0 bases from V and 7 bases from J, with 5 bases between. CDR1 and CDR2 (germline): SGHNT, YYREEE (reference sequence). The length of the CDR3 is 12 residues.

The rearrangement uses TRBV5-1 and TRBJ1-2; no clear D gene. CDR3 length: 13 amino acids. Looked up from germline, CDR1 is SGHRS and CDR2 is YFSETQ. Trimming stripped 6 bases from V and 8 bases from J, with 17 bases between. CDR3: CASTLGPPEGYTF. The CDR3 DNA reads as TGCGCCAGCACTCTCGGCCCCCCGGAGGGCTACACCTTC.

The V and J genes are TRBV5-1 and TRBJ2-7, with TRBD1 matching over 8 bases. The CDR3 has 16 residues. V was pared by 4 bases and J by 3 bases, with 12 bases of the junction left unmatched. Germline CDR1 is SGHRS and CDR2 is YFSETQ. CDR3 in DNA: TGCGCCAGCAGCCGCACCGGACAGGGTGAAGTCTACGAGCAGTACTTC. It encodes CASSRTGQGEVYEQYF.

This clone was seen only once. The chain links TRBV24-1 to TRBJ2-2; D ambiguous. Trimming shortened V by 4 bases and J by 3 bases, and 2 bases separated the two germline ends. The CDR3 runs to 12 residues. The germline V gene has CDR1 KGHDR and CDR2 SFDVKD. CDR3 sequence (DNA): TGTGCCACCAGTGACTACACCGGGGAGCTGTTTTTT. This codes for CATSDYTGELFF.

The V call is TRBV11-3, the J call TRBJ2-7; TRBD2 is a possible D gene (6 bases). Germline assignment: CDR1 SGHNT and CDR2 YENEEA. This CDR3 contains 15 residues. Trimming took off 9 bases at V and 0 bases at J, with 18 bases between the two ends. The CDR3 loop reads CASGPRRDFSYEQYF. The CDR3 nucleotides read TGTGCCAGTGGACCGAGGAGGGACTTCTCCTACGAGCAGTACTTC.

The V call is TRBV4-1, the J call TRBJ1-2; possibly TRBD1 for D (5 bases). The CDR3 extends over 15 amino acids. Trimming pared 6 bases from V and 2 bases from J, leaving 16 bases between. The germline CDR1 and CDR2 sequences are MGHRA and YSYEKL. Here the CDR3 DNA reads TGCGCCAGCAGTGTTGATGGGGCTACGAACTATGGCTACACCTTC. Its protein is CASSVDGATNYGYTF.

This chain connects TRBV5-1 to TRBJ1-6; weak D call: TRBD1 (5 bases). The length of the CDR3 is 15 residues. Trimming stripped 0 bases from V and 9 bases from J, with 13 bases between. The germline V gene encodes CDR1 SGHRS and CDR2 YFSETQ. CDR3 amino acids: CASSLAGGSGSPLHF. CDR3 nucleotides: TGCGCCAGCAGCTTGGCCGGGGGTTCGGGTTCACCCCTCCACTTT.

There are a few counts of this clone. The chain recombines TRBV7-6 with TRBJ2-1; 7 bases align to TRBD2. This CDR3 has 16 residues. The V segment lost 0 bases and the J segment 7 bases; nucleotides outside the gene matches: 9. The V gene's germline CDR1 is SGHVS and CDR2 FNYEAQ. In nucleotides, the CDR3 is TGTGCCAGCAGCTTAGCGCCAGGGTTCGGGAGGAATGAGCAGTTCTTC. Its protein product is CASSLAPGFGRNEQFF.

The J gene is TRBJ2-5, the V gene TRBV5-4, with D possibly matching TRBD2 (6 bases). V lost 6 bases and J lost 3, with 12 bases in between. The CDR3 spans 13 residues. Germline V gives CDR1 SGHNT, CDR2 YYREEE (reference sequence). CDR3 in DNA: TGTGCCAGCACCCGACTAGGTGAAGAGACCCAGTACTTC. Protein product: CASTRLGEETQYF. The full variable domain, in which reference TRBV5-4 and TRBJ2-5 provide the parts outside the CDR3, is ETGVTQSPTHLIKTRGQQVTLRCSSQSGHNTVSWYQQALGQGPQFIFQYYREEENGRGNFPPRFSGLQFPNYSSELNVNALELDDSALYLCASTRLGEETQYFGPGTRLLVL.

This clone was detected only once. V usage is TRBV9 and J usage is TRBJ2-7; the match to TRBD2 covers 9 bases. This CDR3 is built from 14 residues. After removal of 3 bases from V and 7 bases from J, the junction contained 8 bases not matched to a gene. The germline gives CDR1 SGDLS, CDR2 YYNGEE. The CDR3 loop is CASSGDSGGREQYF. In DNA form, the CDR3 reads TGTGCCAGCAGCGGGGATAGCGGGGGTAGGGAGCAGTACTTC.

The CDR3 loop reads CASAGTGGEQYF. The CDR3 DNA sequence: TGTGCCAGCGCCGGGACAGGGGGGGAGCAGTACTTC. The chain has TRBV2 and TRBJ2-7; 11 bases are shared with TRBD1. The CDR3 runs 12 residues. Per germline, CDR1 SNHLY and CDR2 FYNNEI. Losses at the gene ends were 8 bases for V and 7 bases for J; bases not matched to a gene: 4.

The gene calls are TRBV11-2 and TRBJ2-7; D is possibly TRBD2 (6 bases). CDR1 is SGHAT, CDR2 FQNNGV, per germline. V gave up 5 bases and J gave up 3 bases, with 14 bases separating them. This CDR3 is built from 14 residues. The CDR3 sequence: CASSGIAAIYEQYF. CDR3 bases: TGTGCCAGCAGCGGGATAGCGGCAATCTACGAGCAGTACTTC.

V is TRBV21-1 and J is TRBJ1-5; TRBD1, as called in the table, went unchecked against the DNA. TRBV21-1 is a listed pseudogene. The CDR3 has 17 amino acids. This CDR3 reads CASSKGTGSAGNQPQHF. CDR3 DNA sequence: TGTGCCAGCAGCAAAGGAACAGGGAGCGCGGGCAATCAGCCCCAGCATTTT.

This chain uses TRBV10-1 with TRBJ2-1; perhaps TRBD2 as D (6 bases). The CDR3 totals 15 residues. Between the trimmed V and J ends, which lost 6 bases and 0 bases, there was a span of 12 bases. The germline CDR1 and CDR2 sequences are WNHNN and SYGVQD (reference sequence). CDR3 nucleotide sequence: TGCGCCAGCAGCACGGGACTCAACTCCTACAATGAGCAGTTCTTC. Translation: CASSTGLNSYNEQFF.

The chain has TRBV28 and TRBJ2-5, with 7 bases matching TRBD1. V was pared by 6 bases and J by 7 bases, with 11 bases of the junction left unmatched. The germline CDR1 and CDR2 sequences are MDHEN and SYDVKM. This CDR3 region has 14 residues. In DNA, the CDR3 is TGTGCCAGCAGACCCGACAGGGCCGCTGGGACCCAGTACTTC. Translated, it gives CASRPDRAAGTQYF.

The rearrangement links TRBV3-1 (or the pseudogene TRBV3-2) to TRBJ1-2; TRBD1 matches 8 bases. V was pared by 4 bases and J by 8 bases, with 15 bases of the junction left unmatched. The CDR3 covers 16 residues. Germline V gene data show CDR1 as LGHDT and CDR2 as YNNKEL (reference sequence). The CDR3 loop reads CASSPQILGTGWGYTF. CDR3 bases: TGTGCCAGCAGCCCACAAATATTAGGGACAGGCTGGGGCTACACCTTC.

The V gene is TRBV29-1, the J gene TRBJ2-5, with D hard to call. The V and J ends lost 5 bases and 2 bases respectively, with 12 bases between them. The CDR3 covers 13 residues. Germline V gene lookup returns CDR1 SQVTM and CDR2 ANQGSEA. CDR3: CSVWHPNQETQYF. As DNA, the CDR3 is TGCAGCGTTTGGCACCCAAATCAAGAGACCCAGTACTTC.

The chain employs TRBV2 and TRBJ2-5; TRBD1 is a possible D gene (5 bases). This CDR3 has 14 residues. The germline V and J ends were trimmed by 11 bases and 5 bases, with 21 bases remaining between them. Germline lookup yields CDR1 SNHLY and CDR2 FYNNEI. CDR3 sequence: CAVQYRQLRETQYF. The CDR3 DNA follows: TGTGCCGTGCAGTACAGACAGCTAAGGGAGACCCAGTACTTC.

Comments on this clone: At the DNA level, this CDR3 is encoded by other sequences in the same sample as well. J is TRBJ1-5 and V is TRBV12-3 or TRBV12-4; 7 nucleotides agree with TRBD1. The CDR3 is 12 residues long. Germline trimming cut 4 bases from V and 6 bases from J; bases unmatched to any gene: 0. The CDR3 DNA follows: TGTGCCAGCAGTTCAGGGGGTCAGCCCCAGCATTTT. Amino acids: CASSSGGQPQHF.

The chain recombines TRBV27 with TRBJ2-6; D may be TRBD1 (5 bases). This CDR3 region has 16 residues. Germline CDR1 and CDR2: MNHEY and SMNVEV (reference sequence). V was clipped by 3 bases and J by 2 bases, with 11 bases between them. This CDR3 is CASSFAQGTGANVLTF. The CDR3 DNA sequence: TGTGCCAGCAGTTTTGCCCAGGGAACTGGGGCCAACGTCCTGACTTTC.

The CDR3 loop is CASSQVPTGAEAFF. The CDR3 bases are TGCGCCAGCAGCCAAGTCCCTACCGGGGCTGAAGCTTTCTTT. The V and J genes are TRBV4-1 and TRBJ1-1; D remains ambiguous. CDR3 length: 14 residues. Germline CDR1 is MGHRA and CDR2 is YSYEKL. V was pared by 1 base and J by 6 bases, with 12 bases between.

The chain links TRBV1 to TRBJ2-5; TRBD2, the table's D call, lacks a check against the DNA. TRBV1 is tagged as a pseudogene. CDR3 length equals 15 residues. CDR3 amino acids: CTSSSGPRDQETQYF. The CDR3 DNA sequence: TGCACCAGCAGCAGCGGGCCTAGGGACCAAGAGACCCAGTACTTC.